A selection of T cell receptor beta chains follows, all from one sample in a study of blood T cell repertoires in COVID-19. Sequencing used immunoSEQ multiplex PCR; TCRdb keeps in-frame clones, though not all of them. The table has 400,000 to 500,000 clones, 86% seen once; the top ten hold under 1.5%. Specimen: peripheral blood. Receptors originate from a woman younger than 45 with active or convalescent COVID-19. The CDR3 runs from the conserved cysteine through the conserved F or W. The D gene is left open where the match is weak.

j_call | v_call | d_call | cdr3_aa | cdr3_nt
TRBJ1-1 | TRBV5-1 | NA | CASSPGGGWNTEAFF | TGCGCCAGCAGCCCCGGGGGGGGTTGGAACACTGAAGCTTTCTTT
TRBJ2-5 | TRBV4-1 | TRBD2 | CASSQLAGVGETQYF | TGCGCCAGCAGCCAACTAGCGGGGGTAGGGGAGACCCAGTACTTC
TRBJ1-1 | TRBV27 | TRBD1 | CASSFLTGTEAFF | TGTGCCAGCAGTTTCCTGACAGGGACTGAAGCTTTCTTT
TRBJ2-7 | TRBV27 | NA | CASSSRTLSSYEQYF | TGTGCCAGCAGTTCCCGGACACTGAGCTCCTACGAGCAGTACTTC
TRBJ1-3 | TRBV4-2 | NA | CASSQDRGAFSGNTIYF | TGTGCCAGCAGCCAAGATCGGGGGGCGTTCTCTGGAAACACCATATATTTT
TRBJ1-1 | TRBV19 | NA | CASSTLTDSGRAFF | TGTGCCAGTAGTACGCTCACGGACTCCGGACGGGCTTTCTTT
TRBJ2-5 | TRBV18 | NA | CASSLGPYQETQYF | TGTGCCAGCTCACTGGGCCCGTACCAAGAGACCCAGTACTTC
TRBJ2-7 | TRBV5-5 | TRBD1 | CASSSGQGPNEQYF | TGTGCCAGCAGCAGCGGACAGGGTCCAAACGAGCAGTACTTC
TRBJ2-5 | TRBV5-1 | NA | CASSLRQQETQYF | TGCGCCAGCAGCTTGAGACAGCAAGAGACCCAGTACTTC
TRBJ1-1 | TRBV5-8 | NA | CASSLISLSNTEAFF | TGTGCCAGCAGCTTGATTTCTCTAAGCAACACTGAAGCTTTCTTT
TRBJ1-1 | TRBV7-9 | NA | CASSPENRNTEAFF | TGTGCCAGCAGCCCCGAAAACAGGAACACTGAAGCTTTCTTT
TRBJ2-3 | TRBV5-1 | TRBD2 | CASSLLAADTQYF | TGCGCCAGCAGCTTACTAGCGGCAGATACGCAGTATTTT